This note documents a single T cell receptor (beta chain) sequence. This specimen belongs to a study of shared clonotypes between healthy human individuals. About the research overall: For every donor, three CD4 naive, three CD4 memory, two CD8 naive and one CD8 memory plates were used.

Sequenced by immunoSEQ multiplex PCR; TCRdb stores in-frame clones only, minus some. In the table there are around 1,000,000 clones, approximately 80% of which are singletons. Between the trimmed V and J ends, which lost 2 bases and 4 bases, there was a span of 11 bases. There are 14 residues in the CDR3. Germline lookup yields CDR1 MNHNS and CDR2 SASEGT. The chain employs TRBV6-1 and TRBJ1-2; D possibly corresponds to TRBD1 (5 bases). Material for sequencing was memory CD4+ T cells from PBMCs. As for subset: CD45RA-negative fraction. This TCR was recovered from a man younger than 30 in good health. Some clones in this sample may be carry-over from other donors' samples. CDR3 DNA sequence: TGTGCCAGCAGTGAACGGGGCCTTCCCTATGGCTACACCTTC. Its translation: CASSERGLPYGYTF.